This section outlines one T cell receptor beta chain sequence together with its context. Its antigen remains undetermined. No much larger clone exists at a distance of one base, and base qualities are not known. As encoded in the germline V gene, CDR1 is SGHVS while CDR2 is FQNEAQ. At the junction V is shortened by 1 base and J by 0 bases, with 10 bases in between. The CDR3 runs 15 residues from the cysteine to the phenylalanine. Solely the CDR3 DNA is kept, with 45 bases framed from the first base. The immunoSEQ Assay, a bias-controlled multiplex PCR, was used to amplify TCRbeta CDR3 regions from genomic DNA. The paper's data handling went like this. The number of nucleated cells in each sample was estimated by amplification of reference gene primers within the assay. To quantify the absolute abundance of each unique TCRbeta CDR3 rearrangement, sequence reads were collapsed and filtered. For each sample, productive Simpson clonality was calculated by taking the square root of Simpson's diversity index across productive rearrangements. As stored in TCRdb, this immuneACCESS dataset retains in-frame rearrangements with V and J assigned. A fraction of the clones does not appear; measured against another copy, unresolved V genes explain less than half of the discrepancy, and the remainder lacks a known reason. That table furnishes V, J and clone size, whereas the DNA furnished D and trimming. This sample lists 140,000 to 150,000 clones; more than 80% were detected once. The top ten constitute around an eighth of the sample.

At one collaborating source in Seattle, patients were enrolled during active infection and were followed longitudinally through the course of disease. The collaborating institutions used their own protocols to collect whole blood in K2EDTA tubes. For TCRbeta analysis, collaborator samples were shipped as frozen whole blood, as isolated PBMCs, or as DNA extracted from either sample type. These data come from a study of blood T cell repertoires in COVID-19 (dated by TCRdb to the early 2020s). Background for the entire study: Collaborator samples came from the United States, Italy and Spain and covered acute and convalescent phases of COVID-19. The material from the prospective study consisted of cDNA or gDNA derived from T cells, B-cell-depleted T cells, or PBMCs. The dataset comprised deeply sampled blood TCRbeta repertoires from subjects exposed to, actively infected with, or recovered from COVID-19. A freely available public database, intended as a resource for researchers studying the immune response to SARS-CoV-2, is where the repertoires were released. The samples were drawn from the first 160 participants of the ongoing ImmuneRACE study and from some 1,300 subjects provided by 6 global collaborators. Nearly every sample came with metadata listing a de-identified subject ID, COVID-19 status, age in years and sex. Where available, HLA class I and class II types were taken from metadata supplied by the sample provider and were not determined by assay-based typing.

Broader findings and caveats from the paper: The quantity of clinical and demographic metadata differed by source and by participant and was supplied without curation.

Material: peripheral blood. The receptor was derived from a man younger than 35 with COVID-19, enrolled during active disease. The chain uses TRBV7-8 and TRBJ2-7, and TRBD2 may be the D gene, going by 6 matching bases. The CDR3: CASSLDELASYEQYF. The bases are TGTGCCAGCAGCTTAGATGAACTAGCCTCCTACGAGCAGTACTTC.